The 32 T cell receptor beta chains below were found in one sample sequenced in a study of T cell repertoires in cytomegalovirus infection. From the reads, TCRdb called clonotypes with MiXCR, one entry per CDR3 protein. This sample has 900,000 to 950,000 distinct CDR3 sequences, with approximately 32% found just once. The antigens these receptors bind are not known. The input for sequencing was cultured CD8+ T cells from PBMCs, taken from culture after CMV antigen stimulation. The receptors were gathered from a human donor in good health (CMV status not recorded). Some clones in this sample may be carry-over from other donors' samples.

This chain joins TRBV7-6 and TRBJ2-1; the match to TRBD1 covers 9 bases. Germline V CDR1 and CDR2: SGHVS, FNYEAQ. The CDR3 runs 17 residues. V lost 3 bases to trimming and J lost 1 base; unmatched junction nucleotides: 7. CDR3 loop: CASSFITGGGSYNEQFF. Written as DNA, the CDR3 is TGTGCCAGCAGCTTTATTACAGGGGGCGGTTCCTACAATGAGCAGTTCTTC. The full variable domain, in which reference TRBV7-6 and TRBJ2-1 provide the parts outside the CDR3, is GAGVSQSPRYKVTKRGQDVALRCDPISGHVSLYWYRQALGQGPEFLTYFNYEAQQDKSGLPNDRFSAERPEGSISTLTIQRTEQRDSAMYRCASSFITGGGSYNEQFFGPGTRLTVL.

DNA of the CDR3: TGTGCCAGCAGCTCCGGGCGCGGAAACACTGAAGCTTTCTTT. Translated: CASSSGRGNTEAFF. This chain links TRBV13 with TRBJ1-1, with D uncertain. Trimming took off 4 bases at V and 2 bases at J, with 11 bases between the two ends. This CDR3 has 14 residues. CDR1 and CDR2 from the germline V gene are PRHDT and FYEKMQ (reference sequence).

This clonotype has ten or more counts. V and J are TRBV5-5 and TRBJ1-2, with 8 bases identical to TRBD1. Germline V CDR1 and CDR2: SGHKS, YYEKEE (reference sequence). The CDR3 spans 14 residues. Trimming removed 4 bases from V and 6 bases from J; junction bases left unmatched: 8. The CDR3 bases are TGTGCCAGCAGCATGAGGACAGGGTATGATGGCTACACCTTC. This gives the protein CASSMRTGYDGYTF.

The chain combines TRBV4-1 with TRBJ2-3; a possible D gene is TRBD1 (6 bases). Germline V gives CDR1 MGHRA, CDR2 YSYEKL. V dropped 0 bases and J dropped 2 bases, with 12 bases sitting between them. CDR3 length: 16 amino acids. The CDR3 reads CASSQEGQTFTDTQYF. CDR3 sequence (DNA): TGCGCCAGCAGCCAAGAAGGACAGACCTTCACAGATACGCAGTATTTT.

The rearrangement uses TRBV27 and TRBJ2-7; D is possibly TRBD2 (6 bases). V lost 5 bases, J lost 3 bases, and 11 bases lay in between. Germline V gene sequence: CDR1 MNHEY, CDR2 SMNVEV (reference sequence). The CDR3 has 13 residues. The DNA for the CDR3 is TGTGCCAGCAGTAAGGGACTCAGCTACGAGCAGTACGTC. It codes for CASSKGLSYEQYV.

There are a few counts of this clonotype. The chain has TRBV29-1 and TRBJ1-1; 9 positions agree with TRBD1. Germline V gives CDR1 SQVTM, CDR2 ANQGSEA. After removal of 3 bases from V and 6 bases from J, the junction contained 17 bases not matched to a gene. The CDR3 contains 17 residues. CDR3: CSVEGTGPNVRVSEAFF. The DNA of the CDR3 is TGCAGCGTTGAGGGGACAGGGCCAAATGTAAGAGTGTCTGAAGCTTTCTTT.

The CDR3 region is CASSADWAPQYF. CDR3 DNA: TGTGCCAGCAGCGCCGACTGGGCGCCCCAGTACTTC. V and J are TRBV7-9 and TRBJ2-5; D unresolved. Trimming took off 5 bases at V and 9 bases at J, with 13 bases between the two ends. CDR3 length: 12 amino acids. CDR1 and CDR2 (germline): SEHNR, FQNEAQ (reference sequence).

The chain has TRBV6-5 and TRBJ2-2, with 8 bases aligning to TRBD2. Germline V lookup: CDR1 MNHEY, CDR2 SVGAGI. With V trimmed by 8 bases and J by 0 bases, 11 bases remained unmatched. This CDR3 region has 17 residues. The CDR3 nucleotides read TGTGCCAGCGCCTTGGCGGGGGGAGCTCCGAACACCGGGGAGCTGTTTTTT. The encoded protein is CASALAGGAPNTGELFF.

This clonotype was seen a few times. The chain links TRBV19 to TRBJ2-2; TRBD1 matches 8 bases. Losses at the gene ends were 1 base for V and 5 bases for J; bases not matched to a gene: 9. Germline V gene lookup returns CDR1 LNHDA and CDR2 SQIVND (reference sequence). The CDR3 is 17 residues long. CDR3 coding DNA: TGTGCCAGTAGTATAGGGCCGACAGGGGCGATGACCGGGGAGCTGTTTTTT. Amino acid sequence: CASSIGPTGAMTGELFF.

The chain uses TRBV28 and TRBJ2-5, with 8 nucleotides matching TRBD2. Germline-derived CDR1 and CDR2 are MDHEN and SYDVKM. The junction had 11 bases not matched to a gene; V was cut back by 3 bases and J by 5 bases. CDR3 length equals 16 residues. This chain's CDR3 is CASSLRGAGGEETQYF. The CDR3 DNA reads as TGTGCCAGCAGTTTGCGCGGGGCGGGGGGTGAGGAGACCCAGTACTTC. The whole variable domain, filled in from reference TRBV28 and TRBJ2-5, reads DVKVTQSSRYLVKRTGEKVFLECVQDMDHENMFWYRQDPGLGLRLIYFSYDVKMKEKGDIPEGYSVSREKKERFSLILESASTNQTSMYLCASSLRGAGGEETQYFGPGTRLLVL.

This chain joins TRBV27 and TRBJ2-7, with a possible D match to TRBD1 (6 bases). V was cut by 6 bases and J by 3 bases, with 12 bases left in between. Germline V gives CDR1 MNHEY, CDR2 SMNVEV (reference sequence). There are 13 residues in the CDR3. The chain's CDR3 is CASRRTEGYEQYF. Here the CDR3 DNA reads TGTGCCAGCAGAAGGACAGAAGGCTACGAGCAGTACTTC.

The chain carries TRBV27 and TRBJ1-2, with unresolved D. This CDR3 contains 16 residues. Germline V CDR1 and CDR2: MNHEY, SMNVEV (reference sequence). The V gene lost 4 bases and the J gene lost 0 bases, with 15 bases spanning the gap. CDR3 loop: CASSSSGPFPNYGYTF. The DNA for the CDR3 is TGTGCCAGCAGTTCAAGCGGGCCGTTTCCTAACTATGGCTACACCTTC.

In its sample, this clonotype was seen a few times. The rearrangement joins TRBV7-9 to TRBJ1-5, with no clear D. The CDR3 consists of 12 residues. The V gene lost 5 bases and the J gene lost 6 bases, with 8 bases spanning the gap. Germline V gives CDR1 SEHNR, CDR2 FQNEAQ (reference sequence). CDR3 in DNA: TGTGCCAGCAGCGATGGAACTCAGCCCCAGCATTTT. This sequence encodes CASSDGTQPQHF.

The chain carries TRBV4-1 and TRBJ2-1, with D perhaps matching TRBD1 (6 bases). The V gene's germline CDR1 is MGHRA and CDR2 YSYEKL. The ends were cut back, 0 bases at V and 4 bases at J, with 13 bases in the middle. The CDR3 consists of 16 residues. CDR3 residues: CASSQDRGGSYNEQFF. CDR3 nucleotides: TGCGCCAGCAGCCAAGATAGAGGGGGTTCATACAATGAGCAGTTCTTC.

The V call is TRBV6-6, the J call TRBJ1-1; 8 bases agree with TRBD1. The CDR3 runs 15 residues. Germline loops: CDR1 MNHNY, CDR2 SVGAGI (reference sequence). J was trimmed by 4 bases and V by 4 bases; bases with no gene match: 8. The CDR3 bases are TGTGCCAGCAGTTCCACGACAGGGGAAGGCACTGAAGCTTTCTTT. Protein: CASSSTTGEGTEAFF.

A few counts support this clonotype. The J gene is TRBJ2-2, the V gene TRBV7-9; D is uncertain. Germline CDR1 reads SEHNR; CDR2 reads FQNEAQ (reference sequence). V was trimmed by 5 bases and J by 7 bases, leaving 29 bases between them. This CDR3 region has 19 residues. Here the CDR3 reads CASSAPLGPLGSSGGELFF. In DNA form, the CDR3 reads TGTGCCAGCAGCGCGCCTCTTGGGCCATTAGGATCCTCCGGCGGGGAGCTGTTTTTT.

In the case of this clonotype: Germline is not matched at one junction end, which may reflect a read error. V and J are TRBV6-8 and TRBJ1-5; D remains unclear. CDR1 is MNHGY, CDR2 SAAAGT, per germline. This CDR3 contains 15 residues. The CDR3 spells CVSIRRTDSNQPQHF. The CDR3 DNA is TGTGTCAGCATACGGCGGACTGATAGCAATCAGCCCCAGCATTTT.

The chain carries TRBV27 and TRBJ2-2; no clear D. CDR1 and CDR2 (germline): MNHEY, SMNVEV (reference sequence). The germline V and J ends were trimmed by 0 bases and 7 bases, with 3 bases remaining between them. This CDR3 is 12 amino acids long. CDR3 nucleotide sequence: TGTGCCAGCAGTTTATCCAACGGGGAGCTGTTTTTT. Its protein product is CASSLSNGELFF.

The table lists this clonotype with a few counts. The V gene is TRBV6-5, the J gene TRBJ2-3; a possible D gene is TRBD1 (6 bases). The CDR3 loop spans 15 amino acids. Germline assignment: CDR1 MNHEY and CDR2 SVGAGI. Between the trimmed V and J ends, which lost 0 bases and 4 bases, there was a span of 11 bases. CDR3 DNA: TGTGCCAGCAGTTACTCCCCGGACAGCTCAGATACGCAGTATTTT. It is translated as CASSYSPDSSDTQYF.

The chain joins TRBV11-3 to TRBJ2-3; the D is unclear. This CDR3 region has 12 residues. Germline values: CDR1 SGHNT, CDR2 YENEEA. The ends were cut back, 1 base at V and 7 bases at J, with 6 bases in the middle. CDR3 loop: CASSLGGYTQYF. CDR3 nucleotide sequence: TGTGCCAGCAGCTTAGGCGGATATACGCAGTATTTT.

The chain links TRBV4-3 to TRBJ1-5; D may be TRBD1 (6 bases). Germline lookup yields CDR1 LGHNA and CDR2 YSLEER. This CDR3 contains 16 residues. V was clipped by 0 bases and J by 4 bases, with 13 bases between them. CDR3 in amino acids: CASSQDMPGANQPQHF. CDR3 sequence (DNA): TGCGCCAGCAGCCAAGATATGCCGGGGGCTAATCAGCCCCAGCATTTT.

V and J are TRBV6-1 and TRBJ2-3; D is uncertain. Germline CDR1 reads MNHNS; CDR2 reads SASEGT. Trimming removed 5 bases at V and 0 bases at J, with 6 bases between. This CDR3 is built from 13 residues. The DNA of the CDR3 is TGTGCCAGCAGTCGGGCTAGCACAGATACGCAGTATTTT. It translates to CASSRASTDTQYF.

In its sample, this clonotype was seen a few times. The chain carries TRBV7-8 and TRBJ2-3; TRBD1 matches at 10 bases. The CDR3 is 16 amino acids. Germline V CDR1 and CDR2: SGHVS, FQNEAQ. The trim removed 6 bases at V and 2 bases at J, leaving 8 bases unmatched. The CDR3 DNA reads TGTGCCAGCAGACTTACCGGGACAGGGGACACAGATACGCAGTATTTT. Its protein product is CASRLTGTGDTDTQYF.

This chain connects TRBV5-6 to TRBJ1-1; possible D gene TRBD1, 6 bases. From germline, CDR1 is SGHDT and CDR2 YYEEEE. With 3 bases removed from V and 6 bases from J, the gap between germline ends came to 24 bases. This CDR3 comprises 17 residues. CDR3 sequence reads: CASSSRAGAEPLAEAFF. The CDR3 nucleotides are TGTGCCAGCAGCTCCCGGGCAGGGGCGGAACCTTTGGCTGAAGCTTTCTTT.

Comments on this clonotype: A much larger clone lies a single base off, so this may be a read error. This chain joins TRBV7-4 and TRBJ1-5; no reliable D call. The germline V gene encodes CDR1 SGHVT and CDR2 SQSDAQ. The CDR3 has 14 residues. The CDR3 sequence: CVSSKSGVYQPQHF. In DNA form, the CDR3 reads TGTGTCAGCAGTAAGTCCGGAGTCTATCAGCCCCAGCATTTT.

There are a few counts of this clonotype. The chain combines TRBV7-9 with TRBJ1-6, with D possibly being TRBD1 (5 bases). V was pared by 1 base and J by 0 bases, with 7 bases between. Looked up from germline, CDR1 is SEHNR and CDR2 is FQNEAQ (reference sequence). CDR3 size: 16 residues. The CDR3 bases are TGTGCCAGCAGCTTAGGGGGCGGCTCCTATAATTCACCCCTCCACTTT. Residues: CASSLGGGSYNSPLHF.

V is TRBV12-5 and J is TRBJ1-1; D is perhaps TRBD1 (5 bases). V shed 4 bases and J shed 0 bases, with 21 bases lying between them. Germline CDR1 is LGHNT and CDR2 is FRNRAP. The CDR3 runs to 18 residues. The CDR3 reads CASGSLGFVGRLNTEAFF. CDR3 coding DNA: TGTGCTAGTGGTTCCCTAGGATTCGTGGGACGCTTGAACACTGAAGCTTTCTTT.

This clonotype was observed many times. The chain couples TRBV7-6 to TRBJ2-3; tentative D call: TRBD1 (5 bases). Trimming left V 0 bases short and J 10 bases short, with 11 bases between. Germline CDR1 and CDR2: SGHVS and FNYEAQ. The length of the CDR3 is 13 residues. The CDR3 loop is CASSLAGQGPQYF. CDR3 in DNA: TGTGCCAGCAGCTTAGCGGGCCAGGGCCCGCAGTATTTT.

This clonotype was observed at least ten times. V and J are TRBV12-3 or TRBV12-4 and TRBJ1-2; 8 bases are a match to TRBD1. The CDR3 has 17 amino acids. Germline trimming cut 6 bases from V and 1 base from J; bases unmatched to any gene: 13. The CDR3: CASSLTGTGRNNYGYTF. As DNA, the CDR3 is TGTGCCAGCAGCCTGACCGGGACAGGCCGGAATAACTATGGCTACACCTTC.

This clonotype was counted only a few times. This chain uses TRBV29-1 with TRBJ2-7; 8 nucleotides agree with TRBD1. The junction had 5 bases not matched to a gene; V was cut back by 5 bases and J by 2 bases. Germline lookup yields CDR1 SQVTM and CDR2 ANQGSEA. The CDR3 is made up of 13 amino acids. CDR3 sequence (DNA): TGCAGCGTTACACGGGACAGGACCTACGAGCAGTACTTC. Its translation: CSVTRDRTYEQYF.

This clonotype was detected only a few times. This chain connects TRBV5-1 to TRBJ1-1; no definite D call. From germline, CDR1 is SGHRS and CDR2 YFSETQ. The CDR3 length is 11 residues. The V and J ends lost 0 bases and 11 bases respectively, with 8 bases between them. Written as DNA, the CDR3 is TGCGCCAGCAGCTTGGGACCGAGGGCTTTCTTT. It yields the protein CASSLGPRAFF. The full variable domain, its missing parts supplied by reference TRBV5-1 and TRBJ1-1, is KAGVTQTPRYLIKTRGQQVTLSCSPISGHRSVSWYQQTPGQGLQFLFEYFSETQRNKGNFPGRFSGRQFSNSRSEMNVSTLELGDSALYLCASSLGPRAFFGQGTRLTVV.

There are many counts of this clonotype. V is TRBV7-3 and J is TRBJ1-1; D gene uncertain. This CDR3 contains 14 residues. Germline assignment: CDR1 SGHTA and CDR2 FQGTGA. The ends were cut back, 2 bases at V and 7 bases at J, with 14 bases in the middle. CDR3 nucleotide sequence: TGTGCCAGCAGCTTACACGGCGGATTAGGTGAAGCTTTCTTT. Amino acid sequence: CASSLHGGLGEAFF.